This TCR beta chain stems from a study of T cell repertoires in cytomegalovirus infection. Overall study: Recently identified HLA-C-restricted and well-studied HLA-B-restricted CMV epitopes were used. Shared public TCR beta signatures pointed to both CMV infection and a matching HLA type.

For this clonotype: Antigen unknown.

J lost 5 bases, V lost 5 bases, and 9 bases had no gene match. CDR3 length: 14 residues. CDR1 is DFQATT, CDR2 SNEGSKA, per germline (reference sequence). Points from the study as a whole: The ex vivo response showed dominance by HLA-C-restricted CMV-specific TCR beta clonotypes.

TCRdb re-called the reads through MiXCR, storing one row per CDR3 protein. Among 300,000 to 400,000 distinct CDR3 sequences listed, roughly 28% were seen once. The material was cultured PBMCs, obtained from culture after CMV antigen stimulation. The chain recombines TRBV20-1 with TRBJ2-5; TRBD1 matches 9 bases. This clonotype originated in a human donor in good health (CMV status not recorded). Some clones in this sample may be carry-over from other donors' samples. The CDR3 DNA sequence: TGCAGTGCTCCAAGACAGGGGGGGAGGGAGACCCAGTACTTC. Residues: CSAPRQGGRETQYF.